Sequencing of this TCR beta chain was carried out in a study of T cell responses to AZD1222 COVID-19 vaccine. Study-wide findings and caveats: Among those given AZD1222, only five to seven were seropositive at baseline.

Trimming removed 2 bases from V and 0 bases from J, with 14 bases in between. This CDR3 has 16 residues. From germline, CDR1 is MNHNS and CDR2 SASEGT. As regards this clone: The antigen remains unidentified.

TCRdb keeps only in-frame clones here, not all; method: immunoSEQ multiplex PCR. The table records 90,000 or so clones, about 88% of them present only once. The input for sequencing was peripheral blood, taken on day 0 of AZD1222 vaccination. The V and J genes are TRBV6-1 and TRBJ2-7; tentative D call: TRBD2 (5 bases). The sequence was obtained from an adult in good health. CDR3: CASSEPGLLSSYEQYF. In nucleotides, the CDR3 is TGTGCCAGCAGTGAACCCGGACTCCTGAGCTCCTACGAGCAGTACTTC.